The text below deals with one TCR beta chain. Time point reported: sample taken at primary tumor resection. 55 to 80 TRACERx patients with early, untreated non-small cell lung cancer donated samples. Unsorted whole RNA samples from tumor, nontumor lung or frozen PBMC were sequenced. TCRdb called the 5' RACE reads again in MiXCR, with one record for every CDR3 protein. The top ten hold roughly 11% of the sample, which has about 48,000 distinct CDR3 sequences, about 5.8% seen once. These data belong to a study of spatial heterogeneity in lung cancer. The TCR comes from a male donor with early-stage non-small cell lung cancer. The sequenced sample was PBMCs, obtained at surgery.

The CDR3, as DNA: TGTGCCAGCAGTACGCTCCAAGAGACCCAGTACTTC. This codes for CASSTLQETQYF. The rearrangement uses TRBV6-1 and TRBJ2-5; D is ambiguous. The germline gives CDR1 MNHNS, CDR2 SASEGT. The CDR3 is made up of 12 amino acids. V was trimmed by 5 bases and J by 1 base, leaving 5 bases between them.